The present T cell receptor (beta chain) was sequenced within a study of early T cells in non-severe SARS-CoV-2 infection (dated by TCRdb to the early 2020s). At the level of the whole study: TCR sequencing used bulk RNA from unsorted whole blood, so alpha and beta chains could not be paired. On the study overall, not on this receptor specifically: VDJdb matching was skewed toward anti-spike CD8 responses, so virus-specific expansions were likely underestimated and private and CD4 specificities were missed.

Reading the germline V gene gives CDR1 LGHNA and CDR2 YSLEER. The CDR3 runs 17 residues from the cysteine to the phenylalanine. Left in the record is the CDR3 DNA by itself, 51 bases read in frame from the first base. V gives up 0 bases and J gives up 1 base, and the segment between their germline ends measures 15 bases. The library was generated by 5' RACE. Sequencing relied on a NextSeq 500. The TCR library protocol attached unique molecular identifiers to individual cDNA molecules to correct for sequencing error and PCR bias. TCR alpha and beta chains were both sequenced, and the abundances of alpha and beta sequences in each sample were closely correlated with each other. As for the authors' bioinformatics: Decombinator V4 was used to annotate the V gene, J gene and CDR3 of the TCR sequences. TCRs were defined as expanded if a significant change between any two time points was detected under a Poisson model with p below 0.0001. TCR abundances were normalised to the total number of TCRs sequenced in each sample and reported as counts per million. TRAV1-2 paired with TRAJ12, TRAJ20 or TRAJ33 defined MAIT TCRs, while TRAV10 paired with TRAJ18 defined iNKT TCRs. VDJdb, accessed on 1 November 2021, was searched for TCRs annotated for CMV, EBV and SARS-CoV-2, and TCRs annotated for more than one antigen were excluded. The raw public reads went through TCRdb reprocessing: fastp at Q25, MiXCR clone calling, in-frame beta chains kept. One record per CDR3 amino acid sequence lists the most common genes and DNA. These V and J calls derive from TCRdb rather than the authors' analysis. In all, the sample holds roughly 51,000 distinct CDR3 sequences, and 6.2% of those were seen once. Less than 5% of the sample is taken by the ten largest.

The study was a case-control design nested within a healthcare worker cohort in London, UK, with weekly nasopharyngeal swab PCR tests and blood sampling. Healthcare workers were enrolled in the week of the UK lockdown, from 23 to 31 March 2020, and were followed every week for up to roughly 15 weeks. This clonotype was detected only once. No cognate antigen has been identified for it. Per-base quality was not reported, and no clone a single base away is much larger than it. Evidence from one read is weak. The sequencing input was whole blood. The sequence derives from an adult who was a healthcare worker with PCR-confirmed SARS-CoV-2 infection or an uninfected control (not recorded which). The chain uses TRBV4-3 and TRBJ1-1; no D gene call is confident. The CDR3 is CASSQEPPPAGNTEAFF. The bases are TGCGCCAGCAGCCAAGAACCCCCTCCGGCAGGGAACACTGAAGCTTTCTTT.